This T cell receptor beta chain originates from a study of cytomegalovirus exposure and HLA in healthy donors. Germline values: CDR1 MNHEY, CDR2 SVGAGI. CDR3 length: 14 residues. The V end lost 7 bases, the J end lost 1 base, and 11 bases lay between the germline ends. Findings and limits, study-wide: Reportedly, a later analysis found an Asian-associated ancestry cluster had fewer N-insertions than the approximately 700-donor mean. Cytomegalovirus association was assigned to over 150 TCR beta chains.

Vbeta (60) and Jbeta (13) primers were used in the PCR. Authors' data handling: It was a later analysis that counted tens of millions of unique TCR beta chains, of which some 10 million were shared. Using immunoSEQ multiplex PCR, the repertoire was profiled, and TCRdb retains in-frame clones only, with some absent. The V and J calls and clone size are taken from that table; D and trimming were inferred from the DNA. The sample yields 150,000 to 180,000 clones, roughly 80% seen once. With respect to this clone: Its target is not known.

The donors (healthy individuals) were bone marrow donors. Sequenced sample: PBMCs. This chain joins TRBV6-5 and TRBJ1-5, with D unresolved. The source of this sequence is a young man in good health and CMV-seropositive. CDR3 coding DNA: TGTGCCAGCAAAAACAATTGGAGCAATCAGCCCCAGCATTTT. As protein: CASKNNWSNQPQHF.